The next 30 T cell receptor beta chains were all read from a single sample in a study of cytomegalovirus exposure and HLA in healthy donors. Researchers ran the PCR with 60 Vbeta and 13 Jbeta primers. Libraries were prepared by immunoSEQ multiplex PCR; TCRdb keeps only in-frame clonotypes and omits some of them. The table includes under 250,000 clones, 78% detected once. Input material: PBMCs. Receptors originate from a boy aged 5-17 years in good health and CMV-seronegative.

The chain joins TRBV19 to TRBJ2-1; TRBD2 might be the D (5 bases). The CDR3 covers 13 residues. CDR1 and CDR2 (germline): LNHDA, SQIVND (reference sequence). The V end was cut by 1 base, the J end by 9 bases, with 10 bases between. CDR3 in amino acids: CASSIASRGEQFF. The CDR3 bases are TGTGCCAGTAGTATAGCTAGCAGAGGTGAGCAGTTCTTC.

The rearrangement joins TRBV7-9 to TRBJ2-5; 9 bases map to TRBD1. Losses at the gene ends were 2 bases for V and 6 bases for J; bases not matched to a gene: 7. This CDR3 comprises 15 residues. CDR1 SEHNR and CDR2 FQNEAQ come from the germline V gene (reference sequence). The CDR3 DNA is TGTGCCAGCAGCTTATCGGGACAGGGTGGACAGACCCAGTACTTC. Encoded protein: CASSLSGQGGQTQYF.

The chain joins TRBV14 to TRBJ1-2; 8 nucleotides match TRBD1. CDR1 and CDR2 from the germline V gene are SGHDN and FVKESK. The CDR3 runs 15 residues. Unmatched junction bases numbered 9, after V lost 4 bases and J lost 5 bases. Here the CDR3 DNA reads TGTGCCAGCAGCCCTGGGACAGGCTCTGGGTATGGCTACACCTTC. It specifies CASSPGTGSGYGYTF.

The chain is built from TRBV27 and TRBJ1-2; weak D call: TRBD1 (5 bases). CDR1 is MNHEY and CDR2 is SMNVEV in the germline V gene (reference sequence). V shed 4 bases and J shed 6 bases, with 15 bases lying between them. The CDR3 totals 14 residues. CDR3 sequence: CASSSRQSSDGYTF. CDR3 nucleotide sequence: TGTGCCAGCAGTTCCAGACAGAGCTCTGATGGCTACACCTTC.

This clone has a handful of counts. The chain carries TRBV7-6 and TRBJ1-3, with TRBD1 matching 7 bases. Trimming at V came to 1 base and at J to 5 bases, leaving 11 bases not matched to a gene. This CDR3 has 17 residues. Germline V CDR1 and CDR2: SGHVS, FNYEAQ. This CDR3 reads CASSLVPGTATRNTIYF. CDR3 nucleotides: TGTGCCAGCAGCTTAGTGCCCGGGACAGCAACCCGAAACACCATATATTTT.

CDR3 DNA: TGTGCCAGCAGCGCTAGGACTAGCGGGGGGGCAGATACGCAGTATTTT. Residues: CASSARTSGGADTQYF. The rearrangement joins TRBV7-3 to TRBJ2-3; 15 bases line up with TRBD2. Germline CDR1 and CDR2: SGHTA and FQGTGA. The CDR3 has 16 amino acids. V lost 5 bases to trimming and J lost 4 bases; unmatched junction nucleotides: 4.

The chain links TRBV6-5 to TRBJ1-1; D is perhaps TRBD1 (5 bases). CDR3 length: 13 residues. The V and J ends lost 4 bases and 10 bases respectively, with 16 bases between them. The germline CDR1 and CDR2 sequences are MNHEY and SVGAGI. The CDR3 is CASSFLSGRGAFF. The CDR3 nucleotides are TGTGCCAGCAGTTTTCTTTCAGGGCGCGGAGCTTTCTTT.

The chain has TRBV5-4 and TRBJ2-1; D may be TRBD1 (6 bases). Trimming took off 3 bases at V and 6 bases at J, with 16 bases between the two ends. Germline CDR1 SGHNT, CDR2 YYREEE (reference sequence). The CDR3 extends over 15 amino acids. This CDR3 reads CASSYPGAGVNEQFF. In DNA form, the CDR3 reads TGTGCCAGCAGCTACCCCGGGGCAGGGGTCAATGAGCAGTTCTTC.

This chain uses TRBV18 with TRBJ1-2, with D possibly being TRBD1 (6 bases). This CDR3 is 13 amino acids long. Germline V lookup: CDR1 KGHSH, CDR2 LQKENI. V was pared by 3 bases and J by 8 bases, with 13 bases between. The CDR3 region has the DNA TGTGCCAGCTCACCCGGACAGCGGGACGGCTACACCTTC. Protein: CASSPGQRDGYTF.

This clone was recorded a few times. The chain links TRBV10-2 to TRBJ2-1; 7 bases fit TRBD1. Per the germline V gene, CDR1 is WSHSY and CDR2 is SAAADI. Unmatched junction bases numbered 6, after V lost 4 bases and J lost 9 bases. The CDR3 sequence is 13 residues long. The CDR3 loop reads CASSVDRVGEQFF. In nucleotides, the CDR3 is TGCGCCAGCAGTGTCGACAGGGTCGGTGAGCAGTTCTTC.

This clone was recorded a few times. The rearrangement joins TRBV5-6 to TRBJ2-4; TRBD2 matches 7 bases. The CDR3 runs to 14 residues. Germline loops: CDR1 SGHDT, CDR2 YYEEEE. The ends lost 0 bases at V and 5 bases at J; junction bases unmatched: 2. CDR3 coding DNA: TGTGCCAGCAGCTTGGTAGCGGGTCAAAACATTCAGTACTTC. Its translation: CASSLVAGQNIQYF.

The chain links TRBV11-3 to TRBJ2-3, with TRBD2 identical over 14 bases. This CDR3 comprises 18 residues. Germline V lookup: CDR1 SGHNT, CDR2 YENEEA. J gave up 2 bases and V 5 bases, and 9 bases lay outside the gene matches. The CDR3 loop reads CASSTRLAGGPITDTQYF. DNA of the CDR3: TGTGCCAGCAGCACCCGACTAGCGGGAGGGCCAATCACAGATACGCAGTATTTT.

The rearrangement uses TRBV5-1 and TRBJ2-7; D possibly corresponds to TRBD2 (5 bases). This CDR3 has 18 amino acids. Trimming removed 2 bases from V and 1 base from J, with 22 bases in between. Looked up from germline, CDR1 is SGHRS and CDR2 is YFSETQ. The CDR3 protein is CASSLISRGPNRSYEQYF. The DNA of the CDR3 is TGCGCCAGCAGCTTAATTTCACGAGGGCCAAACCGATCCTACGAGCAGTACTTC.

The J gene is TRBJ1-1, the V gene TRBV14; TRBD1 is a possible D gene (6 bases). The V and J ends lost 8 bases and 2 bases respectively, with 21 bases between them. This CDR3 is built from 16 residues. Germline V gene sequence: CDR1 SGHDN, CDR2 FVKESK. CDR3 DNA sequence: TGTGCCAGCTCCACAAGGGGGGGAGGGTTAAACACTGAAGCTTTCTTT. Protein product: CASSTRGGGLNTEAFF. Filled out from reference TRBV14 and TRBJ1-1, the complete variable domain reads EAGVTQFPSHSVIEKGQTVTLRCDPISGHDNLYWYRRVMGKEIKFLLHFVKESKQDESGMPNNRFLAERTGGTYSTLKVQPAELEDSGVYFCASSTRGGGLNTEAFFGQGTRLTVV.

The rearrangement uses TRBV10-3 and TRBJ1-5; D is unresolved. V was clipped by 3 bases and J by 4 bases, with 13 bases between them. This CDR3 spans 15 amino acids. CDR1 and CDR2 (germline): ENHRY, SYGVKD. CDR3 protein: CAISDEVAKNQPQHF. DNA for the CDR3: TGTGCCATCAGTGACGAGGTCGCTAAAAATCAGCCCCAGCATTTT.

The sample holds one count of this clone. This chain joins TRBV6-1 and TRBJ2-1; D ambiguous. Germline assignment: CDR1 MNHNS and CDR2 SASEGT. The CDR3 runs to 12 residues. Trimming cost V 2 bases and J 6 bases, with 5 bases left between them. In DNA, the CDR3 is TGTGCCAGCAGTGAATACGGCAATGAGCAGTTCTTC. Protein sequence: CASSEYGNEQFF.

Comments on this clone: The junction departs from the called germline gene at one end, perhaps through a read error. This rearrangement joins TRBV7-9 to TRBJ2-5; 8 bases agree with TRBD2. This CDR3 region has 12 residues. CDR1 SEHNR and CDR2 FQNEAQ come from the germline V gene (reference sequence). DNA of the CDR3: TGTTCCAGCGGGGGACTAGGAGAGACCCAGTACTTC. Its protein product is CSSGGLGETQYF.

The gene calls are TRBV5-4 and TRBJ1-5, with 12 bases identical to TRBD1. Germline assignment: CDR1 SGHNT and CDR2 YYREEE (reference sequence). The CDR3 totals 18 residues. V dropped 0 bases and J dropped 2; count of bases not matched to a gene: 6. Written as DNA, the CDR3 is TGTGCCAGCAGCTTGGATCGGGACAGGGGGCGAGGCAATCAGCCCCAGCATTTT. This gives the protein CASSLDRDRGRGNQPQHF.

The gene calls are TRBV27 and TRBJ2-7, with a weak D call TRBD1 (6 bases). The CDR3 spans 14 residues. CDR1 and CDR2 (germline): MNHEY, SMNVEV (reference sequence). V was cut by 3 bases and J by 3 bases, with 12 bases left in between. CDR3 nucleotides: TGTGCCAGCAGTTTGACCAGGGGCCTCTACGAGCAGTACTTC. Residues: CASSLTRGLYEQYF.

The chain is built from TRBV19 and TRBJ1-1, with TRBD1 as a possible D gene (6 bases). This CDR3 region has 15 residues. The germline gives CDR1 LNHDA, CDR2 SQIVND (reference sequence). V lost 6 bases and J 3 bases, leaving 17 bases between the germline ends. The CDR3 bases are TGTGCCAGTAGGGAGATGAGGGGGTTGGACACTGAAGCTTTCTTT. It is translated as CASREMRGLDTEAFF.

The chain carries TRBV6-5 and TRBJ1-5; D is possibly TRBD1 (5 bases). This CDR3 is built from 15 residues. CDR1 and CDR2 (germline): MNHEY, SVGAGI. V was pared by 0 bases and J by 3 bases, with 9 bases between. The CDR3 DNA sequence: TGTGCCAGCAGTTACTCTAGGGGCCCCAATCAGCCCCAGCATTTT. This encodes CASSYSRGPNQPQHF.

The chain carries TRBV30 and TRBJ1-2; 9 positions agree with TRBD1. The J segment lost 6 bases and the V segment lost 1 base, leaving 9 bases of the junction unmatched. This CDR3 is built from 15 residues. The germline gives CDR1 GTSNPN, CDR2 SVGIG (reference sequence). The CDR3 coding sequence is TGTGCCTGGAGTGCCAAGACAGGGGGGCTACATGGCTACACCTTC. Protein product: CAWSAKTGGLHGYTF. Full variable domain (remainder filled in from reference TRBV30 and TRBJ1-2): SQTIHQWPATLVQPVGSPLSLECTVEGTSNPNLYWYRQAAGRGLQLLFYSVGIGQISSEVPQNLSASRPQDRQFILSSKKLLLSDSGFYLCAWSAKTGGLHGYTFGSGTRLTVV.

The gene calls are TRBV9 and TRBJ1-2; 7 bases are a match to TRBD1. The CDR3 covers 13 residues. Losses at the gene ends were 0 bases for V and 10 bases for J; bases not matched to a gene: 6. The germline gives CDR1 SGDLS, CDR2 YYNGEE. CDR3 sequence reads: CASSVATRGSYTF. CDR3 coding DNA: TGTGCCAGCAGCGTAGCTACCAGGGGGTCCTACACCTTC. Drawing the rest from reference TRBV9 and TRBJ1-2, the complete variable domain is DSGVTQTPKHLITATGQRVTLRCSPRSGDLSVYWYQQSLDQGLQFLIQYYNGEERAKGNILERFSAQQFPDLHSELNLSSLELGDSALYFCASSVATRGSYTFGSGTRLTVV.

CDR3 sequence: CASSTRTEYGYTF. Here the CDR3 DNA reads TGTGCCAGCAGTACCCGGACAGAGTATGGCTACACCTTC. V usage is TRBV6-1 and J usage is TRBJ1-2; D possibly corresponds to TRBD1 (6 bases). From germline, CDR1 is MNHNS and CDR2 SASEGT. V lost 5 bases and J 5 bases, leaving 12 bases between the germline ends. The length of the CDR3 is 13 residues.

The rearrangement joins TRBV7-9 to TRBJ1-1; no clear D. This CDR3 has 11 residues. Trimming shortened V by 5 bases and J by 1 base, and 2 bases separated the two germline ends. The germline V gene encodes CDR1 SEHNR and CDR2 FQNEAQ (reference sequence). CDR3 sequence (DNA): TGTGCCAGCAGCCAGAACACTGAAGCTTTCTTT. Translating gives CASSQNTEAFF.

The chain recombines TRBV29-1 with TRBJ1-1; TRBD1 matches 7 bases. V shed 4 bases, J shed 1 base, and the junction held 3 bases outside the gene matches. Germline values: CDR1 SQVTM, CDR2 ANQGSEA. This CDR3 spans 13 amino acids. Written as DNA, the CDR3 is TGCAGCGTTGCAGGGACAGCGAACACTGAAGCTTTCTTT. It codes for CSVAGTANTEAFF.

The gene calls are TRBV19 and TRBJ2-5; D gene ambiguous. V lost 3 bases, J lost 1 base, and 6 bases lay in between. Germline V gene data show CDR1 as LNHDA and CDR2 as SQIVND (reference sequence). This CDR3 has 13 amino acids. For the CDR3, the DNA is TGTGCCAGTAGTATTGGCAGCCAAGAGACCCAGTACTTC. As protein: CASSIGSQETQYF.

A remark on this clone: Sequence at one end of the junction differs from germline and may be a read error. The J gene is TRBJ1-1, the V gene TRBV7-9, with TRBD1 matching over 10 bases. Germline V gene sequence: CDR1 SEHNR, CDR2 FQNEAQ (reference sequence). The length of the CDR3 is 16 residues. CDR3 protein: CSSSFEGQGRGTEAFF. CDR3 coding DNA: TGTTCCAGCAGCTTTGAGGGACAGGGGCGAGGGACTGAAGCTTTCTTT.

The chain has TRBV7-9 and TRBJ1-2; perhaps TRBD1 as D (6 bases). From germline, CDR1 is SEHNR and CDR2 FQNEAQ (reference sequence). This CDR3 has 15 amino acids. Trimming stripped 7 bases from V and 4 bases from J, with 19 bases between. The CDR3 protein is CASKYWDKGVYGYTF. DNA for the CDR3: TGTGCCAGCAAATACTGGGACAAGGGAGTCTATGGCTACACCTTC.

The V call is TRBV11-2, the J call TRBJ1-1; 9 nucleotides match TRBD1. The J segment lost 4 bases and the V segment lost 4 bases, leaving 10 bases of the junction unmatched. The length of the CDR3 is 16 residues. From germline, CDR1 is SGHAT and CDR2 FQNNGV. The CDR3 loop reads CASSSPGQGISTEAFF. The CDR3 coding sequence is TGTGCCAGCAGCTCCCCGGGACAGGGTATTAGCACTGAAGCTTTCTTT.